A single sample gave rise to the 8 T cell receptor beta chains below, sequenced in a study of blood T cell repertoires in COVID-19. The table came from immunoSEQ multiplex PCR; TCRdb's copy has only in-frame clones and leaves some out. The profile shows 450,000 or so clones, 89% of them singletons. Sequenced: peripheral blood. The receptor set was obtained from a woman aged 40 to 50 with COVID-19, enrolled during active disease.

This chain connects TRBV7-2 to TRBJ2-3, with 8 bases aligning to TRBD2. The CDR3 extends over 14 amino acids. Germline CDR1 reads SGHTA; CDR2 reads FQGNSA. V dropped 5 bases and J dropped 2; count of bases not matched to a gene: 3. This chain's CDR3 is CASSPGGDTDTQYF. CDR3 nucleotide sequence: TGTGCCAGCAGCCCGGGGGGGGACACAGATACGCAGTATTTT.

Here the CDR3 reads CASSLVEYEQYF. CDR3 sequence (DNA): TGTGCCAGCAGCTTGGTAGAATACGAGCAGTACTTC. The gene calls are TRBV5-5 and TRBJ2-7; the D is unclear. The CDR3 extends over 12 amino acids. The germline gives CDR1 SGHKS, CDR2 YYEKEE (reference sequence). The ends were cut back, 0 bases at V and 4 bases at J, with 5 bases in the middle.

The V gene is TRBV28, the J gene TRBJ1-6, with D tentatively TRBD1 (6 bases). V lost 6 bases, J lost 14 bases, and 17 bases lay in between. The CDR3 runs to 13 residues. Germline V gene data show CDR1 as MDHEN and CDR2 as SYDVKM. The CDR3 bases are TGTGCCAGCAGGTCCGGGACACCCCCTTCCCTCCACTTT. Protein sequence: CASRSGTPPSLHF.

This chain links TRBV15 with TRBJ1-1; possibly TRBD1 for D (6 bases). Germline loops: CDR1 LNHNV, CDR2 YYDKDF (reference sequence). Trimming took off 6 bases at V and 2 bases at J, with 16 bases between the two ends. CDR3 length: 15 amino acids. In nucleotides, the CDR3 is TGTGCCACCAGTCAGAGCAGGGGTCCAAACACTGAAGCTTTCTTT. Its translation: CATSQSRGPNTEAFF.

The chain couples TRBV19 to TRBJ2-7; 8 nucleotides agree with TRBD1. The germline V gene encodes CDR1 LNHDA and CDR2 SQIVND (reference sequence). The CDR3 length is 16 residues. V shed 1 base, J shed 3 bases, and the junction held 8 bases outside the gene matches. The CDR3 sequence: CASSIGVPGTGYEQYF. In DNA form, the CDR3 reads TGTGCCAGTAGTATAGGGGTCCCCGGGACAGGCTACGAGCAGTACTTC.

V usage is TRBV5-4 and J usage is TRBJ1-1; 8 bases align to TRBD1. This CDR3 has 14 amino acids. The junction had 2 bases not matched to a gene; V was cut back by 3 bases and J by 1 base. The germline gives CDR1 SGHNT, CDR2 YYREEE (reference sequence). The CDR3 spells CASSWDRTNTEAFF. CDR3 in DNA: TGTGCCAGCAGCTGGGACAGGACGAACACTGAAGCTTTCTTT.

This clone was observed a handful of times. This sequence joins TRBV7-9 and TRBJ2-7, with D possibly matching TRBD1 (6 bases). Trimming left V 1 base short and J 7 bases short, with 14 bases between. The V gene's germline CDR1 is SEHNR and CDR2 FQNEAQ (reference sequence). The CDR3 is 14 amino acids. DNA of the CDR3: TGTGCCAGCAGCTTAGTAGGGGGACGGCCTGAGCAGTACTTC. Amino acids: CASSLVGGRPEQYF.

Note on this clone: Other DNA sequences in this specimen translate into the identical CDR3. The CDR3 loop reads CASSLTPSSYNSPLHF. CDR3 DNA: TGCGCCAGCAGCTTGACGCCGAGCTCCTATAATTCACCCCTCCACTTT. The V call is TRBV5-1, the J call TRBJ1-6; unclear D gene. The V gene lost 1 base and the J gene lost 0 bases, with 8 bases spanning the gap. Germline-derived CDR1 and CDR2 are SGHRS and YFSETQ. The CDR3 sequence is 16 residues long.